The 3 T cell receptor beta chains below were found in one sample sequenced in a study of CD8+ T cells in alopecia areata. Sequencing used cDNA as its template, made by extracting RNA and reverse transcribing it. The data were produced by immunoSEQ multiplex PCR, yet TCRdb's version contains in-frame clones alone and is incomplete. The table records some 25,000 clones, approximately 52% of them present only once. The source material was NKG2D-high CD8+ T cells sorted from blood. These receptors all come from a human donor with alopecia areata.

The gene calls are TRBV2 and TRBJ2-7; 7 bases align to TRBD1. This CDR3 region has 14 residues. Germline CDR1 SNHLY, CDR2 FYNNEI. The J segment lost 0 bases and the V segment lost 6 bases, leaving 5 bases of the junction unmatched. CDR3 coding DNA: TGTGCCAGCAGCCTCGGGACAGCCTCCTACGAGCAGTACTTC. Its translation is CASSLGTASYEQYF.

In the case of this clone: At one boundary the junction diverges from the germline segment, which might be a read error. The chain uses TRBV7-8 and TRBJ2-2; tentatively, D is TRBD2 (7 bases). Germline V lookup: CDR1 SGHVS, CDR2 FQNEAQ. The CDR3 covers 18 residues. The CDR3: CASGLVGGGPSNTGELFF. For the CDR3, the DNA is TGTGCCAGCGGCTTAGTAGGGGGAGGGCCCTCTAACACCGGGGAGCTGTTTTTT.

This clone showed up just a few times. J is TRBJ2-1 and V is TRBV15; unclear D gene. Germline assignment: CDR1 LNHNV and CDR2 YYDKDF (reference sequence). This CDR3 spans 12 amino acids. V dropped 9 bases and J dropped 5 bases, with 11 bases sitting between them. DNA for the CDR3: TGTGCCACTAGTGTCCGCGACAATGAGCAGTTCTTC. Translation gives CATSVRDNEQFF.